This entry is about one TCR beta chain. Its target is unknown. Healthy Caucasian individuals from Russia aged roughly 6 to 90 served as donors. These data originate in a study of blood T cells in healthy people across ages. Study-level results: Among long-lived donors, naive CD4+ cells were more numerous and diversity higher than in aged donors. Strong correlation existed between TCR beta diversity and naive T cell percentage.

With V trimmed by 1 base and J by 0 bases, 2 bases remained unmatched. The CDR3 is 16 amino acids. Germline CDR1 MGHDK, CDR2 SYGVNS. A J-beta primer mix and a sample-barcoded 5' primer were used in a second PCR of roughly 7 to 12 cycles. Tagging of each cDNA molecule was performed by a template-switch adaptor with 12 random nucleotides. TCRdb redid the calling of the 5' RACE reads with MiXCR, one entry per CDR3 protein. The sample yields roughly 800,000 distinct CDR3 sequences, approximately 35% seen once. The TCR sequence derives from a man between 18 and 29 years old in good health. The source material was blood. The chain carries TRBV25-1 and TRBJ2-5; 10 bases are shared with TRBD2. DNA for the CDR3: TGTGCCAGCAGTGAATGGCTAGCGGGGGACCAAGAGACCCAGTACTTC. The encoded protein is CASSEWLAGDQETQYF.